This T cell receptor (beta chain) was captured in a study of T cells in Graves' hyperthyroidism and ophthalmopathy. Study as a whole: At initial diagnosis, before any treatment had begun, peripheral blood was obtained.

TCR beta CDR3 regions were amplified from RNA transcripts. HTBI primers were the set used in a first-round RT-PCR of the TCR CDR3. TCRdb fed the multiplex PCR reads into MiXCR, producing one record per CDR3 protein. The repertoire has fewer than 750,000 distinct CDR3 sequences, 14% to 15% of them found once; the top ten carry over 3.5%. Inclusion characteristics of ophthalmopathy patients comprised a Clinical Activity Score of at least 3, a NOSPECS grade of at least 4, and duration under 3 months. It was uncontrolled infection, other autoimmune disease, pregnancy or lactation that excluded patients. Every diagnosis used clinical symptoms, serum thyroxine and TRAb, thyroid ultrasound and orbital computed tomography. Germline-derived CDR1 and CDR2 are SNHLY and FYNNEI. Unmatched junction bases numbered 19, after V lost 6 bases and J lost 9 bases. This CDR3 region has 16 residues.

Source material: blood. The receptor comes from a middle-aged woman with Graves' ophthalmopathy. The gene calls are TRBV2 and TRBJ2-7; 8 nucleotides agree with TRBD1. The CDR3 bases are TGTGCCAGCAGCTTAGTCCTCGGACAGGGAGAGTGGGTGCAGTACTTC. It yields the protein CASSLVLGQGEWVQYF.